This is a list of T cell receptor beta chains from one sample in a study of blood T cell repertoires in COVID-19. Profiled with immunoSEQ multiplex PCR; TCRdb holds only in-frame clones, not every one. The data contain 180,000 or so clones, around 83% of them singletons. Sequences were obtained from peripheral blood. The receptors stem from a woman of 80 years or more with acute or convalescent COVID-19. The CDR3 runs from the conserved cysteine through the conserved F or W. A D gene is named only where the DNA matches it firmly. Rows may omit the clone size; those that give it use once, few, many or a size class.

d_call,v_call,j_call,clone_size,cdr3_aa,cdr3_nt
-,TRBV30,TRBJ2-1,-,CAWGPEWAGLRFF,TGTGCCTGGGGCCCAGAATGGGCGGGGCTGAGGTTCTTC
TRBD1,TRBV5-1,TRBJ2-5,-,CASSYGQGLGETQYF,TGCGCCAGCAGCTATGGACAGGGGCTAGGAGAGACCCAGTACTTC
TRBD2,TRBV6-6,TRBJ2-3,-,CASSPSGGGISTDTQYF,TGTGCCAGCAGTCCTAGCGGGGGGGGGATTAGCACAGATACGCAGTATTTT
-,TRBV9,TRBJ1-1,-,CASSVSSKNTEAFF,TGTGCCAGCAGCGTATCGAGCAAGAACACTGAAGCTTTCTTT
-,TRBV5-1,TRBJ1-4,-,CASSFRSGGSEKLFF,TGCGCCAGCAGCTTTCGCTCGGGGGGCAGTGAAAAACTGTTTTTT
TRBD1,TRBV27,TRBJ1-3,few,CASKASWTGPNTIYF,TGTGCCAGCAAGGCATCATGGACAGGGCCAAACACCATATATTTT
-,TRBV7-9,TRBJ1-5,-,CASSSGQGSQHF,TGTGCCAGCAGCTCGGGTCAGGGGTCCCAGCATTTT
-,TRBV18,TRBJ1-1,-,CASSAQGPNTEAFF,TGTGCCAGCTCAGCTCAGGGGCCGAACACTGAAGCTTTCTTT
-,TRBV11-3,TRBJ1-1,-,CASSLRGNTEAFF,TGTGCCAGCAGCTTAAGAGGGAACACTGAAGCTTTCTTT
-,TRBV2,TRBJ2-1,-,CASSLESYNEQFF,TGTGCCAGCAGTCTAGAATCCTACAATGAGCAGTTCTTC
-,TRBV30,TRBJ1-1,-,CAWRDRDTEAFF,TGTGCCTGGAGGGACAGAGACACTGAAGCTTTCTTT
-,TRBV11-3,TRBJ2-2,-,CASSLGARSNTGELFF,TGTGCCAGCAGCTTAGGGGCTCGTTCTAACACCGGGGAGCTGTTTTTT
TRBD1,TRBV7-2,TRBJ2-5,once,CASSLQQGEETQYF,TGTGCCAGCAGCTTACAACAGGGGGAAGAGACCCAGTACTTC
-,TRBV19,TRBJ2-5,-,CASSIGNRIMETQYF,TGTGCCAGTAGTATCGGAAACAGGATTATGGAGACCCAGTACTTC
TRBD2,TRBV5-4,TRBJ2-1,-,CASSLGLAETYNEQFF,TGTGCCAGCAGCTTGGGACTAGCGGAGACCTACAATGAGCAGTTCTTC
TRBD2,TRBV5-1,TRBJ2-2,few,CASRESGAPTGELFF,TGCGCCAGCAGGGAAAGCGGGGCCCCCACCGGGGAGCTGTTTTTT
TRBD2,TRBV2,TRBJ2-1,few,CASSSRLAGSYNEQFF,TGTGCCAGCAGTTCTAGACTAGCGGGAAGCTACAATGAGCAGTTCTTC
TRBD1,TRBV29-1,TRBJ1-2,-,CSVARTGYSYGYTF,TGCAGCGTTGCTCGGACAGGTTATAGCTATGGCTACACCTTC
-,TRBV24-1,TRBJ2-1,-,CATSGTSYNEQFF,TGTGCCACCAGTGGGACTTCGTACAATGAGCAGTTCTTC
TRBD1,TRBV4-1,TRBJ1-3,-,CASSQEGGKSGNTIYF,TGCGCCAGCAGCCAAGAAGGGGGCAAGTCCGGAAACACCATATATTTT
TRBD2,TRBV5-4,TRBJ2-1,-,CASSWGVGLAGDEQFF,TGTGCCAGCAGCTGGGGGGTGGGACTAGCGGGAGATGAGCAGTTCTTC
TRBD2,TRBV5-4,TRBJ2-4,-,CASSLESGGNIQYF,TGTGCCAGCAGCCTAGAGAGCGGGGGGAACATTCAGTACTTC
TRBD2,TRBV18,TRBJ2-7,-,CASSPPLAGANEQYF,TGTGCCAGCTCACCACCCCTAGCGGGAGCGAACGAGCAGTACTTC
-,TRBV10-3,TRBJ1-5,-,CAISDRNQPQHF,TGTGCCATCAGTGACAGGAATCAGCCCCAGCATTTT
-,TRBV7-2,TRBJ1-1,-,CASSLDRINTEAFF,TGTGCCAGCAGCTTAGACAGGATTAACACTGAAGCTTTCTTT
TRBD2,TRBV11-3,TRBJ2-1,-,CASSSTSGRPREEQFF,TGTGCCAGCAGCTCGACTAGCGGGAGGCCGCGGGAGGAGCAGTTCTTC
-,TRBV18,TRBJ1-2,-,CASSPLTETYGYTF,TGTGCCAGCTCACCCTTGACGGAGACCTATGGCTACACCTTC
TRBD1,TRBV6-4,TRBJ1-2,-,CASRPGQGYVSYTF,TGTGCCAGCCGACCGGGACAGGGCTATGTTAGCTACACCTTC
-,TRBV19,TRBJ2-1,-,CASSIAGWDEQFF,TGTGCCAGTAGTATTGCGGGGTGGGATGAGCAGTTCTTC
-,TRBV28,TRBJ1-4,-,CASGGSTVGEKLFF,TGTGCCAGTGGGGGGAGCACTGTGGGAGAAAAACTGTTTTTT
-,TRBV2,TRBJ1-1,-,CASRAGRQNTEAFF,TGTGCCAGCAGGGCGGGACGCCAAAACACTGAAGCTTTCTTT
-,TRBV7-2,TRBJ1-5,-,CASREVNRPQHF,TGTGCCAGCAGGGAGGTTAATCGGCCCCAGCATTTT
-,TRBV2,TRBJ2-3,-,CASSEALPGDPDTQYF,TGTGCCAGCAGTGAAGCGCTTCCAGGGGATCCAGATACGCAGTATTTT
-,TRBV30,TRBJ2-7,-,CAWSAYRYEQYF,TGTGCCTGGAGTGCATATAGATACGAGCAGTACTTC
-,TRBV5-1,TRBJ2-6,-,CASSPTSGYSGANVLTF,TGCGCCAGCAGTCCAACTTCGGGGTACTCTGGGGCCAACGTCCTGACTTTC